Listed here are 28 T cell receptor beta chains from one sample, sequenced in a study of T cell responses to AZD1222 COVID-19 vaccine. Sequencing used immunoSEQ multiplex PCR; TCRdb keeps in-frame clones, though not all of them. The sample has roughly 180,000 clones; roughly 90% are singletons. The sequences come from peripheral blood, collected 28 days after the second AZD1222 dose. These receptors were taken from an adult who received the AZD1222 COVID-19 vaccine.

The chain carries TRBV7-3 and TRBJ2-2; TRBD2 might be the D (6 bases). Germline V gene sequence: CDR1 SGHTA, CDR2 FQGTGA. Trimming cost V 6 bases and J 2 bases, with 16 bases left between them. The CDR3 loop spans 16 amino acids. The CDR3 spells CASSRSGTLNTGELFF. The CDR3 bases are TGTGCCAGCAGTCGTTCCGGGACTCTTAACACCGGGGAGCTGTTTTTT.

The V and J genes are TRBV3-1 (or the pseudogene TRBV3-2) and TRBJ1-6, with a weak D call TRBD1 (5 bases). Germline values: CDR1 LGHDT, CDR2 YNNKEL (reference sequence). The V end lost 4 bases, the J end lost 0 bases, and 16 bases lay between the germline ends. The CDR3 extends over 18 amino acids. The CDR3 DNA sequence: TGTGCCAGCAGCCCCCGGAAAGGGGATTACTCCTATAATTCACCCCTCCACTTT. Its translation is CASSPRKGDYSYNSPLHF.

This CDR3 reads CASSDPGQAPYEQYF. DNA of the CDR3: TGTGCCAGCAGCGACCCGGGACAGGCTCCCTACGAGCAGTACTTC. The chain links TRBV5-4 to TRBJ2-7, with 8 bases that match TRBD1. With 4 bases clipped from V and 2 bases from J, the junction kept 8 bases outside the gene matches. Germline CDR1 SGHNT, CDR2 YYREEE (reference sequence). CDR3 size: 15 residues.

The chain has TRBV18 and TRBJ1-4; perhaps TRBD1 as D (5 bases). In germline, CDR1 is KGHSH, CDR2 LQKENI. V was pared by 3 bases and J by 6 bases, with 26 bases between. This CDR3 has 19 residues. CDR3 in amino acids: CASSPSAGTIRREYEKLFF. The CDR3 nucleotides read TGTGCCAGCTCACCGTCCGCAGGGACGATTCGGAGGGAGTATGAAAAACTGTTTTTT.

The chain employs TRBV6-5 and TRBJ2-7; TRBD2 might be the D (6 bases). Trimming took off 2 bases at V and 0 bases at J, with 11 bases between the two ends. Germline loops: CDR1 MNHEY, CDR2 SVGAGI. CDR3 length: 15 amino acids. The CDR3 here is CASSYRAGSSYEQYF. CDR3 coding DNA: TGTGCCAGCAGTTACCGCGCGGGGAGCTCCTACGAGCAGTACTTC.

V and J are TRBV18 and TRBJ2-7; TRBD2 aligns across 8 bases. Unmatched junction bases numbered 3, after V lost 2 bases and J lost 0 bases. The CDR3 loop spans 15 amino acids. Germline V CDR1 and CDR2: KGHSH, LQKENI. The CDR3 sequence is CASSPTSGSSYEQYF. CDR3 in DNA: TGTGCCAGCTCACCAACAAGCGGGAGCTCCTACGAGCAGTACTTC.

This chain links TRBV18 with TRBJ1-6; D call uncertain. The CDR3 has 17 amino acids. Trimming pared 4 bases from V and 0 bases from J, leaving 13 bases between. CDR1 and CDR2 from the germline V gene are KGHSH and LQKENI. The CDR3 DNA reads TGTGCCAGCTCACGAAGACCGACTAGCTCCTATAATTCACCCCTCCACTTT. This encodes CASSRRPTSSYNSPLHF.

This chain links TRBV5-6 with TRBJ2-1, with 9 bases matching TRBD1. The CDR3 covers 17 residues. Looked up from germline, CDR1 is SGHDT and CDR2 is YYEEEE. V lost 3 bases, J lost 4 bases, and 11 bases stayed unmatched. CDR3 loop: CASSYRMGQGFYNEQFF. CDR3 bases: TGTGCCAGCAGCTACCGAATGGGACAGGGATTTTACAATGAGCAGTTCTTC. Supplemented by reference TRBV5-6 and TRBJ2-1, the full variable domain reads DAGVTQSPTHLIKTRGQQVTLRCSPKSGHDTVSWYQQALGQGPQFIFQYYEEEERQRGNFPDRFSGHQFPNYSSELNVNALLLGDSALYLCASSYRMGQGFYNEQFFGPGTRLTVL.

The chain employs TRBV5-3 and TRBJ2-3; D is perhaps TRBD2 (5 bases). TRBV5-3 is an ORF for which the function is uncertain. V lost 4 bases and J 4 bases, leaving 7 bases between the germline ends. The length of the CDR3 is 12 residues. CDR3 bases: TGTGCCAGAAGCCCCGGGGCAGATACGCAGTATTTT. This translates into CARSPGADTQYF.

The rearrangement links TRBV2 to TRBJ1-6; D possibly corresponds to TRBD1 (6 bases). Deletions cut 10 bases from V and 8 bases from J, with 12 bases between. CDR1 is SNHLY and CDR2 is FYNNEI in the germline V gene. The CDR3 runs to 12 residues. The CDR3: CATRQEYSPLHF. CDR3 nucleotide sequence: TGTGCCACCCGACAGGAATATTCACCCCTCCACTTT.

This sequence joins TRBV5-6 and TRBJ1-5, with D perhaps matching TRBD1 (5 bases). The V end was cut by 1 base, the J end by 3 bases, with 11 bases between. This CDR3 is 15 amino acids long. Germline V CDR1 and CDR2: SGHDT, YYEEEE. The CDR3 sequence is CASSLFQGVNQPQHF. The CDR3, as DNA: TGTGCCAGCAGCTTGTTTCAAGGGGTCAATCAGCCCCAGCATTTT.

This clone was observed a single time. The chain joins TRBV19 to TRBJ1-1, with D uncertain. Germline CDR1 reads LNHDA; CDR2 reads SQIVND (reference sequence). V lost 0 bases, J lost 1 base, and 3 bases lay in between. CDR3 length: 13 amino acids. CDR3 sequence: CASSIEWNTEAFF. CDR3 coding DNA: TGTGCCAGTAGTATAGAATGGAACACTGAAGCTTTCTTT. Together with reference TRBV19 and TRBJ1-1, the CDR3 gives the full variable domain: DGGITQSPKYLFRKEGQNVTLSCEQNLNHDAMYWYRQDPGQGLRLIYYSQIVNDFQKGDIAEGYSVSREKKESFPLTVTSAQKNPTAFYLCASSIEWNTEAFFGQGTRLTVV.

This clone was detected once. This chain joins TRBV3-1 (or the pseudogene TRBV3-2) and TRBJ2-2, with 8 nucleotides matching TRBD2. The trim removed 6 bases at V and 3 bases at J, leaving 9 bases unmatched. Germline V gene data show CDR1 as LGHDT and CDR2 as YNNKEL (reference sequence). This CDR3 comprises 16 residues. The CDR3 region is CASRSPGLGHTGELFF. As DNA, the CDR3 is TGTGCCAGCAGGTCGCCGGGACTAGGGCACACCGGGGAGCTGTTTTTT.

V and J are TRBV6-2 or TRBV6-3 and TRBJ2-7, with D unclear. The CDR3 is 13 residues long. The V end was cut by 4 bases, the J end by 3 bases, with 10 bases between. Germline-derived CDR1 and CDR2 are MNHEY and SVGEGT. The CDR3 spells CASSFLANYEQYF. CDR3 DNA: TGTGCCAGCAGTTTCCTCGCGAACTACGAGCAGTACTTC.

This chain connects TRBV12-2 to TRBJ1-2; the table names TRBD1, a call not compared with the DNA. TRBV12-2 is annotated as a pseudogene. The CDR3 consists of 15 residues. CDR3 region: CASRSKQGILYGYTF. The DNA of the CDR3 is TGTGCAAGTCGCTCAAAACAGGGTATCCTCTATGGCTACACCTTC.

The J gene is TRBJ2-1, the V gene TRBV6-5; TRBD1 matches at 7 bases. The CDR3 totals 15 residues. CDR1 is MNHEY and CDR2 is SVGAGI in the germline V gene. The J segment lost 1 base and the V segment lost 5 bases, leaving 5 bases of the junction unmatched. DNA for the CDR3: TGTGCCAGCAGTCGGGACAGTCCTTCCTACAATGAGCAGTTCTTC. It yields the protein CASSRDSPSYNEQFF.

The rearrangement links TRBV27 to TRBJ1-4, with a possible D match to TRBD1 (6 bases). This CDR3 has 15 amino acids. Germline V gene lookup returns CDR1 MNHEY and CDR2 SMNVEV (reference sequence). Deletions cut 5 bases from V and 1 base from J, with 11 bases between. The CDR3: CASSLEGGTNEKLFF. In nucleotides, the CDR3 is TGTGCCAGCAGTCTCGAGGGGGGAACTAATGAAAAACTGTTTTTT.

The chain has TRBV7-2 and TRBJ2-7; 9 nucleotides align to TRBD1. Looked up from germline, CDR1 is SGHTA and CDR2 is FQGNSA. The CDR3 runs 16 residues. The trim removed 4 bases at V and 4 bases at J, leaving 11 bases unmatched. CDR3 sequence (DNA): TGTGCCAGCAGCTCGGGGCGGGGGACAGGGCTATACGAGCAGTACTTC. Translating gives CASSSGRGTGLYEQYF. Supplemented by reference TRBV7-2 and TRBJ2-7, the full variable domain reads GAGVSQSPSNKVTEKGKDVELRCDPISGHTALYWYRQSLGQGLEFLIYFQGNSAPDKSGLPSDRFSAERTGGSVSTLTIQRTQQEDSAVYLCASSSGRGTGLYEQYFGPGTRLTVT.

In this sample, this clone turned up once. The gene calls are TRBV3-1 (or the pseudogene TRBV3-2) and TRBJ2-7; 8 nucleotides match TRBD2. The CDR3 is 14 residues long. Unmatched junction bases numbered 13, after V lost 6 bases and J lost 9 bases. Germline values: CDR1 LGHDT, CDR2 YNNKEL (reference sequence). The CDR3 DNA is TGTGCCAGCAGATCTAGCGGGCAAGGACCCGTGCAGTACTTC. This encodes CASRSSGQGPVQYF.

The chain uses TRBV11-2 and TRBJ1-6; D may be TRBD1 (6 bases). Trimming removed 2 bases from V and 0 bases from J, with 11 bases in between. Germline CDR1 and CDR2: SGHAT and FQNNGV. The CDR3 extends over 17 amino acids. CDR3 sequence reads: CASSLRGQSSYNSPLHF. Written as DNA, the CDR3 is TGTGCCAGCAGCTTAAGGGGACAAAGCTCCTATAATTCACCCCTCCACTTT.

The chain joins TRBV2 to TRBJ1-2; D may be TRBD1 (5 bases). Trimming cost V 5 bases and J 4 bases, with 8 bases left between them. This CDR3 spans 12 amino acids. The V gene's germline CDR1 is SNHLY and CDR2 FYNNEI. This chain's CDR3 is CASSYGTYGYTF. Written as DNA, the CDR3 is TGTGCCAGCAGTTACGGGACCTATGGCTACACCTTC.

The rearrangement uses TRBV2 and TRBJ1-5, with 10 bases fitting TRBD1. This CDR3 is built from 15 residues. The germline gives CDR1 SNHLY, CDR2 FYNNEI. The V segment lost 6 bases and the J segment 1 base; nucleotides outside the gene matches: 3. The CDR3 DNA reads as TGTGCCAGCAGGGACAGGGGGATCAGCAATCAGCCCCAGCATTTT. Amino acid sequence: CASRDRGISNQPQHF.

The chain recombines TRBV7-3 with TRBJ1-1; possibly TRBD1 for D (5 bases). Germline assignment: CDR1 SGHTA and CDR2 FQGTGA. Trimming removed 5 bases at V and 1 base at J, with 8 bases between. The CDR3 is 13 amino acids. In DNA form, the CDR3 reads TGTGCCAGCAGCATTGGACAGAACACTGAAGCTTTCTTT. Its protein is CASSIGQNTEAFF.

The V and J genes are TRBV23-1 and TRBJ1-1, with D possibly matching TRBD1 (6 bases). TRBV23-1 is flagged as an ORF with uncertain function. This CDR3 is built from 16 residues. V lost 0 bases and J lost 7, with 18 bases in between. CDR3 nucleotides: TGCGCCAGCAGTCAATCGGGGTCCCGGGACACAATTGAAGCTTTCTTT. It is translated as CASSQSGSRDTIEAFF.

This clone was counted only a few times. The CDR3 bases are TGTGCCAGCAGCTTCGGGGGGGCCTATGGCTACACCTTC. Amino acid sequence: CASSFGGAYGYTF. V and J are TRBV5-6 and TRBJ1-2; a weak D match, TRBD1 (6 bases). The CDR3 length is 13 residues. Trimming removed 2 bases at V and 4 bases at J, with 9 bases between. Germline CDR1 reads SGHDT; CDR2 reads YYEEEE.

This chain joins TRBV7-2 and TRBJ1-2; D gene unclear. V lost 5 bases, J lost 7 bases, and 8 bases lay in between. CDR1 and CDR2 (germline): SGHTA, FQGNSA. This CDR3 spans 11 amino acids. The CDR3 DNA sequence: TGTGCCAGCAGCCAAGCGGTTGGCTACACCTTC. Translated, it gives CASSQAVGYTF.

The V gene is TRBV6-6, the J gene TRBJ1-2; TRBD1 aligns across 7 bases. V dropped 6 bases and J dropped 2; count of bases not matched to a gene: 9. Germline V gene lookup returns CDR1 MNHNY and CDR2 SVGAGI (reference sequence). This CDR3 region has 15 residues. The CDR3 is CASSPTGARNYGYTF. In DNA, the CDR3 is TGTGCCAGCAGCCCTACAGGGGCTAGGAACTATGGCTACACCTTC.

This rearrangement joins TRBV5-1 to TRBJ1-2; 7 bases fit TRBD1. Germline V CDR1 and CDR2: SGHRS, YFSETQ. The V gene end was trimmed by 0 bases and the J gene end by 0 bases; junction bases not matched to a gene: 2. There are 15 residues in the CDR3. DNA for the CDR3: TGCGCCAGCAGCTTGGTAGGGACAGCTAACTATGGCTACACCTTC. Protein: CASSLVGTANYGYTF.